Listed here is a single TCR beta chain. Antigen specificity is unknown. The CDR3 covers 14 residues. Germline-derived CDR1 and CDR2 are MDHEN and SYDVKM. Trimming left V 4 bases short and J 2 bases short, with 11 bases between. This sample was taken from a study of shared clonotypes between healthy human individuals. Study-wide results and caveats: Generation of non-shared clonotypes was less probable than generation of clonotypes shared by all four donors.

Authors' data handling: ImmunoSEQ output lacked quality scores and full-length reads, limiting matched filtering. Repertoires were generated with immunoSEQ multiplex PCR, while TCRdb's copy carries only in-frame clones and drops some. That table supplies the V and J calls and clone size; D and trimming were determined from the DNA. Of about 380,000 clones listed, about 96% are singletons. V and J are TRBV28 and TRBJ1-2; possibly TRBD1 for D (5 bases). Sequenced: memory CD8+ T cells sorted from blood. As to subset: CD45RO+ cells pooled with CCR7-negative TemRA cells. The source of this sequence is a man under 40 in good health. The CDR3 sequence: CASSSPGANYGYTF. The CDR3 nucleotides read TGTGCCAGCAGTTCTCCCGGGGCAAACTATGGCTACACCTTC.